This T cell receptor beta chain was obtained from a study of CD8 T cells in ankylosing spondylitis. Quantitative 5'-RACE with molecular barcodes was used to make the TCR beta libraries. TCRdb redid the calling of the 5' RACE reads with MiXCR, one entry per CDR3 protein. The table shows around 540,000 distinct CDR3 sequences, with 12% occurring only once. The CDR3 is 14 amino acids. Trimming removed 4 bases from V and 9 bases from J, with 16 bases in between. The germline gives CDR1 SGHTA, CDR2 FQGNSA. Findings and caveats of the study: Peripheral blood samples showed relatively rare disease-linked clones, and these clones were CD8+. Matched ankylosing spondylitis synovial fluid reportedly contained a significantly enriched population of disease-linked clones. Among TCR beta sequences, a motif of eight highly homologous variants appeared characteristic of ankylosing spondylitis blood. Certain motif variants had earlier appeared in reactive arthritis synovial fluid and blood.

A word on this clonotype: The antigen is undetermined.

The chain has TRBV7-2 and TRBJ2-1; either TRBD1 or TRBD2 may fit D (5 bases each). This TCR came from a male donor with ankylosing spondylitis. Input material: blood, either unsorted or a sorted T cell fraction (not recorded which). CDR3 region: CASSSLGEGGEQFF. CDR3 nucleotide sequence: TGTGCCAGCAGCTCACTAGGGGAAGGAGGTGAGCAGTTCTTC.